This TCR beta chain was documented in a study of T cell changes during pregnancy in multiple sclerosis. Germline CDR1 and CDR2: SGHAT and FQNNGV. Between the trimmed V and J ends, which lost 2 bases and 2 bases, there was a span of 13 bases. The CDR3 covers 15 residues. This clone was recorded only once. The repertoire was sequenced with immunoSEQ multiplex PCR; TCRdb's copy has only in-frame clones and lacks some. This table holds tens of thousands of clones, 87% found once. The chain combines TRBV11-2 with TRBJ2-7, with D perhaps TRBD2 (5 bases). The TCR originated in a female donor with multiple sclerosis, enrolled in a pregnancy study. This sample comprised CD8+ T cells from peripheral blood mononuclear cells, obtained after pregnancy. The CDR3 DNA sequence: TGTGCCAGCAGCTTAAACTGGGAGATCACCTACGAGCAGTACTTC. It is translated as CASSLNWEITYEQYF.